Listed below are T cell receptor beta chains from one sample, sequenced in a study of T cell responses to AZD1222 COVID-19 vaccine. Sequencing was performed with immunoSEQ multiplex PCR; in TCRdb, only in-frame clones are kept and a portion is missing. Among about 100,000 clones, 80% to 95% were seen once, and the ten largest hold 1.5% to 2%. Sequencing used peripheral blood, obtained on day 0 of AZD1222 vaccination. The receptors here all came from an adult in good health. Each CDR3 is given with its conserved first and last residue. A D gene is named only where the DNA matches it firmly. Clone size appears in some rows only: once, few, many, or a class for an expanded clone.

J: TRBJ1-2
size: -
V: TRBV18
D: -
DNA: TGTGCCAGCTCACCACTCCAGGGGCGCCATGGCTACACCTTC
CDR3: CASSPLQGRHGYTF

J: TRBJ2-1
size: -
V: TRBV6-5
D: -
DNA: TGTGCCAGCAGTCAAAGACAGAGCTCCTACAATGAGCAGTTCTTC
CDR3: CASSQRQSSYNEQFF

J: TRBJ2-3
size: -
V: TRBV5-1
D: -
DNA: TGCGCCAGCAGCCCGGGTGGTCCTTCAGATACGCAGTATTTT
CDR3: CASSPGGPSDTQYF

J: TRBJ2-7
size: -
V: TRBV7-3
D: -
DNA: TGTGCCAGCAGCCTCTCACAGGGATACGAGCAGTACTTC
CDR3: CASSLSQGYEQYF

J: TRBJ2-5
size: -
V: TRBV19
D: -
DNA: TGTGCCAGTAGTATCGGGGGAATCGGAGAGACCCAGTACTTC
CDR3: CASSIGGIGETQYF

J: TRBJ2-5
size: once
V: TRBV11-2
D: TRBD2
DNA: TGTGCCAGCAGCTTGGGGGGACTAGCGGGAGAGGAGACCCAGTACTTC
CDR3: CASSLGGLAGEETQYF

J: TRBJ2-1
size: -
V: TRBV2
D: -
DNA: TGTGCCAGCAGTGAAGACTCGTCATACTACAATGAGCAGTTCTTC
CDR3: CASSEDSSYYNEQFF

J: TRBJ2-1
size: once
V: TRBV29-1
D: -
DNA: TGCAGCGTTGAAATATTAGTTCGGGGATATGAGCAGTTCTTC
CDR3: CSVEILVRGYEQFF

J: TRBJ2-1
size: -
V: TRBV7-9
D: TRBD2
DNA: TGTGCCAGCAGCTTATTGATTAGCGGGAGTATGTTCTTC
CDR3: CASSLLISGSMFF

J: TRBJ2-6
size: -
V: TRBV7-2
D: -
DNA: TGTGCCAGCAGCTTTCCTGGGGCCAACGTCCTGACTTTC
CDR3: CASSFPGANVLTF

J: TRBJ1-5
size: -
V: TRBV7-2
D: -
DNA: TGTGCCAGCAGCTTCCTCCGGGCCGCGGGTCAGCCCCAGCATTTT
CDR3: CASSFLRAAGQPQHF

J: TRBJ2-7
size: -
V: TRBV5-1
D: -
DNA: TGCGCCAGCAGCCCGCTGACAGGCTCCTACGAGCAGTACTTC
CDR3: CASSPLTGSYEQYF

J: TRBJ1-2
size: -
V: TRBV10-2
D: TRBD1
DNA: TGCGCCAGCAAAAGGGACAGGCCCTATGGCTACACCTTC
CDR3: CASKRDRPYGYTF

J: TRBJ1-5
size: -
V: TRBV5-5
D: -
DNA: TGTGCCAGCAGCTTGGGGGTTGGGAGCAATCAGCCCCAGCATTTT
CDR3: CASSLGVGSNQPQHF

J: TRBJ2-2
size: -
V: TRBV6-2/TRBV6-3
D: -
DNA: TGTGCCAGCAGTTACTCGATTCCGTCTGTCGGGGAGCTGTTTTTT
CDR3: CASSYSIPSVGELFF

J: TRBJ2-7
size: -
V: TRBV19
D: -
DNA: TGTGCCAGTAGTCGACAGGGAGGAGACGAGCAGTACTTC
CDR3: CASSRQGGDEQYF

J: TRBJ2-3
size: -
V: TRBV28
D: -
DNA: TGTGCCAGCAGTTTATCACAGCTTACCCCGGATACGCAGTATTTT
CDR3: CASSLSQLTPDTQYF

J: TRBJ2-2
size: -
V: TRBV27
D: -
DNA: TGTGCCAGCAGTTTTCGGGCAGGGTGGAACACCGGGGAGCTGTTTTTT
CDR3: CASSFRAGWNTGELFF

J: TRBJ2-1
size: -
V: TRBV10-1
D: -
DNA: TGCGCCAGCAGGGATCATGCAAGCGACAAGCAGTTCTTC
CDR3: CASRDHASDKQFF

J: TRBJ1-1
size: -
V: TRBV10-3
D: -
DNA: TGTGCCATCAGCGCCGGACAGATGAACACTGAAGCTTTCTTT
CDR3: CAISAGQMNTEAFF

J: TRBJ1-5
size: once
V: TRBV27
D: -
DNA: TGTGCCAGCAGAGCAGGGGCGAATCAGCCCCAGCATTTT
CDR3: CASRAGANQPQHF

J: TRBJ2-3
size: -
V: TRBV5-1
D: TRBD2
DNA: TGCGCCAGCAGCCTGGGACTAGCGCTGACAGATACGCAGTATTTT
CDR3: CASSLGLALTDTQYF

J: TRBJ2-7
size: -
V: TRBV4-2
D: TRBD2
DNA: TGTGCCAGCAGCCAGCACCAACTAGCGGGGGGCTCCTACGAGCAGTACTTC
CDR3: CASSQHQLAGGSYEQYF

J: TRBJ1-1
size: few
V: TRBV6-5
D: -
DNA: TGTGCCAGCAGTTACTCAGGGCCGTGGACTGAAGCTTTCTTT
CDR3: CASSYSGPWTEAFF

J: TRBJ2-1
size: -
V: TRBV28
D: TRBD2
DNA: TGTGCCAGCAGTTCGGGACTAGCGGGAGGGAATGAGCAGTTCTTC
CDR3: CASSSGLAGGNEQFF

J: TRBJ2-3
size: -
V: TRBV27
D: TRBD1
DNA: TGTGCCAGCAGTTTCCTTCACTCGGACAGGGGGCTGACAGATACGCAGTATTTT
CDR3: CASSFLHSDRGLTDTQYF

J: TRBJ2-1
size: -
V: TRBV5-1
D: TRBD2
DNA: TGCGCCAGCAGCCAGACTAGCGGGACCTCTCGTGAGCAGTTCTTC
CDR3: CASSQTSGTSREQFF

J: TRBJ1-2
size: -
V: TRBV28
D: -
DNA: TGTGCCAGCAGTTTTCTTGGAGGGATCTATGGCTACACCTTC
CDR3: CASSFLGGIYGYTF

J: TRBJ2-5
size: -
V: TRBV24-1
D: -
DNA: TGTGCCACCAGTGCCCCGGCAACAGGGTGGGAGACCCAGTACTTC
CDR3: CATSAPATGWETQYF

J: TRBJ2-1
size: -
V: TRBV25-1
D: TRBD2
DNA: TGTGCCAGCGGGACTAGCGGGAGGGATGAGCAGTTCTTC
CDR3: CASGTSGRDEQFF

J: TRBJ1-3
size: -
V: TRBV2
D: -
DNA: TGTGCCAGGTACACCTCTGGAAACACCATATATTTT
CDR3: CARYTSGNTIYF

J: TRBJ2-5
size: -
V: TRBV2
D: TRBD2
DNA: TGTGCCAGCAGTACCGGGACTAGCTTTCAAGAGACCCAGTACTTC
CDR3: CASSTGTSFQETQYF

J: TRBJ2-1
size: -
V: TRBV29-1
D: TRBD2
DNA: TGCAGCGGTCTAGCGGGGGGGTTCTACAATGAGCAGTTCTTC
CDR3: CSGLAGGFYNEQFF